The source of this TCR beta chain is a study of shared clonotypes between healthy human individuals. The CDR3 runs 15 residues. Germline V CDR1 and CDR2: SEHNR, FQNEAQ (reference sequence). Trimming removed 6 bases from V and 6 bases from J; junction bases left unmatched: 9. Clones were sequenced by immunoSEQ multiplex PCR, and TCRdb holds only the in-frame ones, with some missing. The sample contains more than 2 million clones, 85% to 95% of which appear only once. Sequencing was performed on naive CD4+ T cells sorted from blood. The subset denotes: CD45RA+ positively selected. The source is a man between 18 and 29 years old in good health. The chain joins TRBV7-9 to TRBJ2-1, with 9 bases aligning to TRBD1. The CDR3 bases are TGTGCCAGCAGACCTTCGGGACAGGGAGGCAATGAGCAGTTCTTC. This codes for CASRPSGQGGNEQFF. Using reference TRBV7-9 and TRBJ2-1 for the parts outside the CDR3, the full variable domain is DTGVSQNPRHKITKRGQNVTFRCDPISEHNRLYWYRQTLGQGPEFLTYFQNEAQLEKSRLLSDRFSAERPKGSFSTLEIQRTEQGDSAMYLCASRPSGQGGNEQFFGPGTRLTVL.